This T cell receptor beta chain was profiled in a study of blood T cell repertoires in COVID-19. Study details: In each case, the material was cDNA or gDNA derived from T cells, B-cell-depleted T cells, or PBMCs.

The V end lost 5 bases, the J end lost 4 bases, and 13 bases lay between the germline ends. Germline-derived CDR1 and CDR2 are SGDLS and YYNGEE. The CDR3 sequence is 14 residues long. Data came from immunoSEQ multiplex PCR; TCRdb stores just in-frame clones and leaves some out. Altogether about 180,000 clones are present, more than 75% being singletons, with the ten largest covering roughly 18%. This receptor was obtained from a person aged 70 to 85 with COVID-19, enrolled during active disease. The gene calls are TRBV9 and TRBJ2-1, with a possible D match to TRBD1 (5 bases). Sequencing used peripheral blood. Here the CDR3 reads CASSPGHRYNEQFF. For the CDR3, the DNA is TGTGCCAGCAGTCCAGGGCATAGGTACAATGAGCAGTTCTTC.